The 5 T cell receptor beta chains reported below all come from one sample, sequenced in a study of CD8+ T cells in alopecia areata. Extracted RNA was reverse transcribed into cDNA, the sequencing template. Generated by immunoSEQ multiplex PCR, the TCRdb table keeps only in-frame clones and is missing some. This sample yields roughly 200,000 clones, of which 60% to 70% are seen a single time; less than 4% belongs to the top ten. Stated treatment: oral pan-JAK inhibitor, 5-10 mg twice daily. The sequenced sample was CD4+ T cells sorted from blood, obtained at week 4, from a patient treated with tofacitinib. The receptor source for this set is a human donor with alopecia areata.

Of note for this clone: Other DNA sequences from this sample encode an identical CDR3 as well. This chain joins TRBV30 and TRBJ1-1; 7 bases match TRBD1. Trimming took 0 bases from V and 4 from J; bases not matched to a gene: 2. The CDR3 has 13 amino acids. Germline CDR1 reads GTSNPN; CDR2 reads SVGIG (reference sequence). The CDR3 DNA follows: TGTGCCTGGAGTGTCCGACAGGGCACTGAAGCTTTCTTT. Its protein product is CAWSVRQGTEAFF.

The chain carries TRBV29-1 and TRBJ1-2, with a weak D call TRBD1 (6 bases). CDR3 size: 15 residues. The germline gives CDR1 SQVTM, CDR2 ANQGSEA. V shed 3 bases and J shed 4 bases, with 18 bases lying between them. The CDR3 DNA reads TGCAGCGTTGAGGTCGGGGGCCTATCCCCCTATGGCTACACCTTC. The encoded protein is CSVEVGGLSPYGYTF.

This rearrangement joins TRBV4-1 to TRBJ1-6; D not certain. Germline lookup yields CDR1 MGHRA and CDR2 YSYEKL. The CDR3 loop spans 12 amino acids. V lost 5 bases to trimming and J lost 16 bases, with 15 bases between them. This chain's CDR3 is CASSGSGLPLHF. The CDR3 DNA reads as TGCGCCAGCAGCGGATCCGGGCTTCCTCTCCACTTT.

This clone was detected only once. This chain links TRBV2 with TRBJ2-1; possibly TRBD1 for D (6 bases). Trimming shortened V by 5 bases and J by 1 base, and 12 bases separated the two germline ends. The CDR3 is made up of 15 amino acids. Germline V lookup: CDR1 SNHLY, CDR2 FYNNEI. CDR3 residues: CASSRLGGSYNEQFF. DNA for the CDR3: TGTGCCAGCAGTCGGTTAGGGGGATCCTACAATGAGCAGTTCTTC. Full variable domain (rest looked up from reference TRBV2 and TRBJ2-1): EPEVTQTPSHQVTQMGQEVILRCVPISNHLYFYWYRQILGQKVEFLVSFYNNEISEKSEIFDDQFSVERPDGSNFTLKIRSTKLEDSAMYFCASSRLGGSYNEQFFGPGTRLTVL.

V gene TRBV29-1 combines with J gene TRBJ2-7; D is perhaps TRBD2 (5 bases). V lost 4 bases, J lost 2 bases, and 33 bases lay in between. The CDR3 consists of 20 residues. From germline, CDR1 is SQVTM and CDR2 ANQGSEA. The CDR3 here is CSVGEHIPSPAVLGTYEQYF. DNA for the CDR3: TGCAGCGTTGGTGAACACATACCGTCTCCAGCGGTATTAGGGACCTACGAGCAGTACTTC.